This TCR beta chain was identified during a study of vaccination effects on CD4 cells after COVID-19. Study overall: Antigen-specific CD4+ T cell clonotypes were called by their expansion after viral peptide-pool culture in ViraFEST. Approximately 2 million PBMC were placed in each well, which was supplemented with approximately 9.7 IU/ml IL-2 and roughly 9 ug/ml peptides.

Comment on this clone: Its antigen is unknown.

Study-level results: The study found marked clonal contraction of infection- and vaccine-induced clones late after vaccination.

Cultured cells yielded isolated CD4+ T cells after roughly 11 days. On day 3 and again on day 7, half the medium was replaced with IL-2 medium. Libraries were prepared by immunoSEQ multiplex PCR; TCRdb keeps only in-frame clonotypes and omits some of them. The sample comprises tens of thousands of clones, approximately 61% of which are singletons, and over 4.5% rests with the top ten. This CDR3 is 14 amino acids long. V lost 6 bases, J lost 5 bases, and 16 bases lay in between. Germline V gives CDR1 MNHEY, CDR2 SVGAGI. The receptor was isolated from a human donor who received a COVID-19 vaccine. Sample: CD4+ T cells from PBMCs cultured without peptide, taken before COVID-19 vaccination. The rearrangement links TRBV6-5 to TRBJ2-5; D might be TRBD1 (6 bases). CDR3: CASSLAGVRETQYF. The CDR3, as DNA: TGTGCCAGCAGCCTAGCAGGGGTCCGGGAGACCCAGTACTTC.